These 4 T cell receptor beta chains were sequenced from one sample in a study of CD8 T cells in ankylosing spondylitis. Study observations and caveats: Several highly homologous variants made up a TCR beta motif, and this motif appeared characteristic of ankylosing spondylitis blood.

One entry per CDR3 protein results from TCRdb running MiXCR on the 5' RACE reads. The sample includes about 800,000 distinct CDR3 sequences, roughly 12% of them seen just once. The antigens of these receptors remain unknown. What was sequenced was blood, either unsorted or a sorted T cell fraction (not recorded which). The receptors originated from a male donor with ankylosing spondylitis.

In this sample, this clonotype turned up a few times. This rearrangement joins TRBV7-9 to TRBJ1-1, with a tentative D call TRBD1 (6 bases). The CDR3 runs to 15 residues. Germline values: CDR1 SEHNR, CDR2 FQNEAQ (reference sequence). Trimming removed 4 bases from V and 1 base from J, with 13 bases in between. The CDR3, as DNA: TGTGCCAGCAGCTCTTACAGGGTATCGAACACTGAAGCTTTCTTT. It yields the protein CASSSYRVSNTEAFF.

This clonotype was observed many times. This sequence joins TRBV5-1 and TRBJ1-4; D call uncertain. This CDR3 has 14 residues. Germline V CDR1 and CDR2: SGHRS, YFSETQ. V gave up 5 bases and J gave up 5 bases, with 13 bases separating them. The CDR3 DNA follows: TGCGCCAGCAGATTGAACAGTCCAAATGAAAAACTGTTTTTT. Amino acids: CASRLNSPNEKLFF. The full variable domain, its missing parts supplied by reference TRBV5-1 and TRBJ1-4, is KAGVTQTPRYLIKTRGQQVTLSCSPISGHRSVSWYQQTPGQGLQFLFEYFSETQRNKGNFPGRFSGRQFSNSRSEMNVSTLELGDSALYLCASRLNSPNEKLFFGSGTQLSVL.

This clonotype has a count of ten or more. The CDR3 nucleotides read TGTGCCAGCAGTTCGGGAGGCTACGAGCAGTACTTC. This codes for CASSSGGYEQYF. The rearrangement joins TRBV12-3 or TRBV12-4 to TRBJ2-7; 7 nucleotides match TRBD2. This CDR3 spans 12 amino acids. The V segment lost 4 bases and the J segment 3 bases; nucleotides outside the gene matches: 0.

The genes are TRBV4-3 and TRBJ2-1, with 7 bases matching TRBD1. Germline V lookup: CDR1 LGHNA, CDR2 YSLEER. CDR3 length equals 17 residues. The V and J ends lost 4 bases and 2 bases, in that order; junction bases with no gene match: 11. CDR3 DNA: TGCGCCAGCAGCCGAGTGCACCGGGACAGCGCCTACAATGAGCAGTTCTTC. It encodes CASSRVHRDSAYNEQFF.